These 32 T cell receptor beta chains were all obtained from the same sample, sequenced in a study of shared clonotypes between healthy human individuals. Profiled with immunoSEQ multiplex PCR; TCRdb holds only in-frame clones, not every one. Among about half a million clones listed, about 72% were seen once. The sequencing sample was made of PBMCs. All receptors derive from a woman between 40 and 50 years old in good health. Some clones in this sample may be carry-over from other donors' samples.

Concerning this clone itself: Other DNA variants within this sample encode the same CDR3. The chain is built from TRBV15 and TRBJ1-5; possible D gene TRBD1, 6 bases. In germline, CDR1 is LNHNV, CDR2 YYDKDF (reference sequence). This CDR3 comprises 14 residues. V dropped 0 bases and J dropped 6 bases, with 9 bases sitting between them. This CDR3 reads CATSREGGSQPQHF. For the CDR3, the DNA is TGTGCCACCAGCAGAGAAGGGGGAAGTCAGCCCCAGCATTTT.

The chain joins TRBV5-1 to TRBJ1-1, with 7 bases that match TRBD1. Germline-derived CDR1 and CDR2 are SGHRS and YFSETQ. CDR3 length equals 14 residues. The ends lost 2 bases at V and 4 bases at J; junction bases unmatched: 5. For the CDR3, the DNA is TGCGCCAGCAGCTTAACAGGGGTCAGCACTGAAGCTTTCTTT. Its protein is CASSLTGVSTEAFF.

This sequence joins TRBV5-5 and TRBJ2-3, with 9 bases that match TRBD1. The length of the CDR3 is 16 residues. The germline V gene has CDR1 SGHKS and CDR2 YYEKEE (reference sequence). With 4 bases clipped from V and 5 bases from J, the junction kept 11 bases outside the gene matches. The CDR3 sequence is CASSHYRDRDIDTQYF. As DNA, the CDR3 is TGTGCCAGCAGCCATTACCGGGACAGGGATATAGATACGCAGTATTTT. Variable domain in full (rest from reference TRBV5-5 and TRBJ2-3): DAGVTQSPTHLIKTRGQQVTLRCSPISGHKSVSWYQQVLGQGPQFIFQYYEKEERGRGNFPDRFSARQFPNYSSELNVNALLLGDSALYLCASSHYRDRDIDTQYFGPGTRLTVL.

V is TRBV30 and J is TRBJ2-1; D unresolved. The germline V gene encodes CDR1 GTSNPN and CDR2 SVGIG (reference sequence). Trimming pared 3 bases from V and 8 bases from J, leaving 8 bases between. The CDR3 is 11 residues long. The CDR3 DNA reads as TGTGCCTGGAGCGAGGTAGATGAGCAGTTCTTC. It translates to CAWSEVDEQFF.

The V and J genes are TRBV11-2 and TRBJ1-3; TRBD1 aligns across 7 bases. Trimming at V came to 5 bases and at J to 1 base, leaving 8 bases not matched to a gene. Germline assignment: CDR1 SGHAT and CDR2 FQNNGV. This CDR3 is built from 16 residues. CDR3 nucleotide sequence: TGTGCCAGCAGCCCGCAGACAGGGCCGTCTGGAAACACCATATATTTT. Translated, it gives CASSPQTGPSGNTIYF. The complete variable domain, with remaining parts taken from reference TRBV11-2 and TRBJ1-3, reads EAGVAQSPRYKIIEKRQSVAFWCNPISGHATLYWYQQILGQGPKLLIQFQNNGVVDDSQLPKDRFSAERLKGVDSTLKIQPAKLEDSAVYLCASSPQTGPSGNTIYFGEGSWLTVV.

Note on this clone: One base away lies a much larger clone, so this may be a sequencing read error. The chain has TRBV5-5 and TRBJ1-1; D may be TRBD1 (5 bases). Trimming cost V 3 bases and J 1 base, with 7 bases left between them. The germline V gene has CDR1 SGHKS and CDR2 YYEKEE (reference sequence). The CDR3 is 13 amino acids. The CDR3, as DNA: TGTGCCAGCAGCTCGGGACCGAACACTGAAGCTTTCTTT. Residues: CASSSGPNTEAFF.

The chain is built from TRBV10-3 and TRBJ2-1, with 8 positions matching TRBD2. Looked up from germline, CDR1 is ENHRY and CDR2 is SYGVKD. CDR3 length: 13 residues. Germline trimming cut 7 bases from V and 9 bases from J; bases unmatched to any gene: 8. The CDR3 region has the DNA TGTGCCATCACCGAGACTAGCGAGGTTGAGCAGTTCTTC. Encoded protein: CAITETSEVEQFF.

The chain joins TRBV5-1 to TRBJ2-5; TRBD1 might be the D (5 bases). The CDR3 is 14 amino acids. The germline gives CDR1 SGHRS, CDR2 YFSETQ. The ends were cut back, 2 bases at V and 1 base at J, with 9 bases in the middle. The CDR3: CASSFQTAQETQYF. The CDR3, as DNA: TGCGCCAGCAGCTTCCAGACAGCCCAAGAGACCCAGTACTTC. Full variable domain (outside the CDR3, taken from reference TRBV5-1 and TRBJ2-5): KAGVTQTPRYLIKTRGQQVTLSCSPISGHRSVSWYQQTPGQGLQFLFEYFSETQRNKGNFPGRFSGRQFSNSRSEMNVSTLELGDSALYLCASSFQTAQETQYFGPGTRLLVL.

This rearrangement joins TRBV5-1 to TRBJ2-3; unclear D gene. There are 15 residues in the CDR3. V dropped 3 bases and J dropped 3 bases, with 14 bases sitting between them. The germline V gene has CDR1 SGHRS and CDR2 YFSETQ. DNA for the CDR3: TGCGCCAGCAGCTCCCACCTAAAGACAACAGATACGCAGTATTTT. It yields the protein CASSSHLKTTDTQYF.

The rearrangement links TRBV11-2 to TRBJ1-6; D possibly corresponds to TRBD1 (5 bases). Per the germline V gene, CDR1 is SGHAT and CDR2 is FQNNGV. The ends were cut back, 0 bases at V and 9 bases at J, with 6 bases in the middle. The CDR3 loop spans 13 amino acids. The CDR3 DNA reads as TGTGCCAGCAGCTTAGAAGGGACTTCACCCCTCCACTTT. Amino acid sequence: CASSLEGTSPLHF.

The CDR3 DNA sequence: TGTGCCAGCAGCCAAGTGGTCTCTAGCGGGAGGTCCCTCCTCGGGAACGAGCAGTACTTC. It codes for CASSQVVSSGRSLLGNEQYF. This rearrangement joins TRBV14 to TRBJ2-7; 11 nucleotides align to TRBD2. There are 20 residues in the CDR3. CDR1 is SGHDN and CDR2 is FVKESK in the germline V gene. Trimming at V came to 1 base and at J to 5 bases, leaving 19 bases not matched to a gene.

This chain links TRBV27 with TRBJ1-2, with 7 bases identical to TRBD1. The V segment lost 6 bases and the J segment 6 bases; nucleotides outside the gene matches: 7. CDR3 length: 13 amino acids. Germline V gene data show CDR1 as MNHEY and CDR2 as SMNVEV (reference sequence). The CDR3 nucleotides are TGTGCCAGCAGACCACAGGGGTTCCATGGCTACACCTTC. Protein sequence: CASRPQGFHGYTF.

The V call is TRBV19, the J call TRBJ1-2; 7 bases fit TRBD1. V lost 5 bases and J lost 2; bases outside the gene matches: 14. Looked up from germline, CDR1 is LNHDA and CDR2 is SQIVND (reference sequence). The CDR3 loop spans 17 amino acids. The CDR3: CASSPNGDRTSNYGYTF. CDR3 bases: TGTGCCAGTAGTCCTAACGGGGACAGAACATCAAACTATGGCTACACCTTC.

The gene calls are TRBV2 and TRBJ1-5; D ambiguous. V was trimmed by 2 bases and J by 2 bases, leaving 10 bases between them. CDR3 size: 15 residues. Germline CDR1 reads SNHLY; CDR2 reads FYNNEI. The chain's CDR3 is CASSERSSGNQPQHF. CDR3 nucleotides: TGTGCCAGCAGTGAAAGGTCCAGCGGCAATCAGCCCCAGCATTTT.

As for this clone: A read error is possible here, since a much larger clone lies one base away. The sample has other DNA sequences that encode this CDR3 too. The chain has TRBV7-3 and TRBJ2-2; D not certain. Germline V gene lookup returns CDR1 SGHTA and CDR2 FQGTGA. This CDR3 has 14 residues. DNA for the CDR3: TGTGCCAGCAGCTTAGGCCTCTCCACCGGTGAGCTGTTTTTT. The encoded protein is CASSLGLSTGELFF.

CDR3 coding DNA: TGTGCCTGGAGCCCGGGACTTCTAGACACAGATACGCAGTATTTT. It is translated as CAWSPGLLDTDTQYF. The J gene is TRBJ2-3, the V gene TRBV30; D is perhaps TRBD2 (6 bases). The germline CDR1 and CDR2 sequences are GTSNPN and SVGIG (reference sequence). The CDR3 is 15 amino acids. V was cut by 3 bases and J by 2 bases, with 15 bases left in between.

The chain is built from TRBV6-1 and TRBJ2-7; D assignment may be TRBD1 or TRBD2 (5 bases each). CDR1 is MNHNS, CDR2 SASEGT, per germline. The V end lost 6 bases, the J end lost 0 bases, and 12 bases lay between the germline ends. There are 14 residues in the CDR3. The CDR3 DNA sequence: TGTGCCAGCAGAGACAGAGGGTTCTCCTACGAGCAGTACTTC. It is translated as CASRDRGFSYEQYF.

The gene calls are TRBV6-6 and TRBJ2-7, with 8 bases that match TRBD1. The CDR3 has 14 amino acids. Unmatched junction bases numbered 7, after V lost 7 bases and J lost 2 bases. Germline loops: CDR1 MNHNY, CDR2 SVGAGI (reference sequence). The CDR3 loop reads CASTPDRAPYEQYF. The CDR3 DNA reads TGTGCCAGCACCCCGGACAGGGCGCCCTACGAGCAGTACTTC.

V gene TRBV6-5 combines with J gene TRBJ2-1; TRBD1 matches at 8 bases. The CDR3 is 14 residues long. V gave up 1 base and J gave up 13 bases; unmatched junction bases: 9. Germline loops: CDR1 MNHEY, CDR2 SVGAGI. The CDR3 loop reads CASSYLGGQGLQFF. The CDR3 DNA is TGTGCCAGCAGTTACTTAGGTGGACAGGGACTCCAGTTCTTC.

The rearrangement joins TRBV11-2 to TRBJ2-7, with 9 bases lining up with TRBD2. There are 15 residues in the CDR3. Trimming removed 1 base from V and 5 bases from J; junction bases left unmatched: 6. CDR1 is SGHAT and CDR2 is FQNNGV in the germline V gene. The CDR3 bases are TGTGCCAGCAGCTTAGTGAGTGCGGGAGGGGACGAGCAGTACTTC. It is translated as CASSLVSAGGDEQYF.

The chain uses TRBV5-5 and TRBJ2-1, with D tentatively TRBD1 or TRBD2 (5 bases each). The V gene lost 1 base and the J gene lost 6 bases, with 14 bases spanning the gap. The CDR3 has 15 residues. Germline V gene sequence: CDR1 SGHKS, CDR2 YYEKEE (reference sequence). The DNA of the CDR3 is TGTGCCAGCAGCTTGCTGGGACGGACCAGCAATGAGCAGTTCTTC. Translated, it gives CASSLLGRTSNEQFF.

In regard to this clone: A much larger clone is a single base away; this may be a read error. The chain employs TRBV5-4 and TRBJ2-7, with D perhaps matching TRBD1 (5 bases). Germline-derived CDR1 and CDR2 are SGHNT and YYREEE (reference sequence). V was pared by 3 bases and J by 1 base, with 8 bases between. The CDR3 spans 13 residues. The chain's CDR3 is CASSSRQSYEQYF. Written as DNA, the CDR3 is TGTGCCAGCAGCTCTCGACAGTCCTACGAGCAGTACTTC.

For this clone: Since a much larger clone is just one base distant, this may be a read error. V gene TRBV7-9 combines with J gene TRBJ2-3; D gene ambiguous. Deletions cut 3 bases from V and 2 bases from J, with 0 bases between. CDR1 is SEHNR and CDR2 is FQNEAQ in the germline V gene (reference sequence). This CDR3 has 11 amino acids. The CDR3 here is CASSFTDTQYF. The CDR3 DNA follows: TGTGCCAGCAGCTTCACAGATACGCAGTATTTT.

V usage is TRBV19 and J usage is TRBJ2-3; D is uncertain. The CDR3 is 14 residues long. Trimming shortened V by 3 bases and J by 4 bases, and 11 bases separated the two germline ends. The V gene's germline CDR1 is LNHDA and CDR2 SQIVND (reference sequence). CDR3 DNA sequence: TGTGCCAGTAGTATGCTAAGCTCGTCAGATACGCAGTATTTT. Protein product: CASSMLSSSDTQYF.

The gene calls are TRBV5-1 and TRBJ1-1; D call uncertain. Trimming shortened V by 2 bases and J by 6 bases, and 11 bases separated the two germline ends. From germline, CDR1 is SGHRS and CDR2 YFSETQ. The CDR3 covers 13 residues. The CDR3 region is CASSLGLQAEAFF. CDR3 DNA: TGCGCCAGCAGCTTAGGGTTGCAGGCTGAAGCTTTCTTT.

The J gene is TRBJ2-5, the V gene TRBV7-9; D ambiguous. Germline values: CDR1 SEHNR, CDR2 FQNEAQ (reference sequence). V was trimmed by 6 bases and J by 4 bases, leaving 12 bases between them. CDR3 length: 13 residues. Here the CDR3 reads CASSSPLLETQYF. The CDR3 DNA follows: TGTGCCAGCAGTAGTCCCCTTCTAGAGACCCAGTACTTC.

This rearrangement joins TRBV9 to TRBJ1-4; no firm D call. Germline V gene data show CDR1 as SGDLS and CDR2 as YYNGEE. The CDR3 is made up of 18 amino acids. The V end was cut by 4 bases, the J end by 0 bases, with 19 bases between. The CDR3 bases are TGTGCCAGCAGCCGTCGGCAGCTGTTCGATCCAACTAATGAAAAACTGTTTTTT. Its protein is CASSRRQLFDPTNEKLFF.

This sequence joins TRBV6-6 and TRBJ1-4, with 8 nucleotides matching TRBD1. Germline CDR1 reads MNHNY; CDR2 reads SVGAGI (reference sequence). CDR3 length: 16 amino acids. The V segment lost 7 bases and the J segment 10 bases; nucleotides outside the gene matches: 17. The DNA of the CDR3 is TGTGCCAGCATTAGGGGGGCAGGGGGCATTCTTGGAAAACTGTTTTTT. Translation: CASIRGAGGILGKLFF.

The chain has TRBV28 and TRBJ2-7; 11 positions agree with TRBD1. Germline V CDR1 and CDR2: MDHEN, SYDVKM. Unmatched junction bases numbered 14, after V lost 10 bases and J lost 0 bases. The CDR3 contains 17 residues. The CDR3 protein is CANLRDRGRNSSYEQYF. The CDR3 region has the DNA TGTGCCAACCTTCGGGACAGGGGGAGAAATAGCTCCTACGAGCAGTACTTC.

The sample holds a few counts of this clone. The chain carries TRBV5-1 and TRBJ2-5; unclear D gene. Germline V gene sequence: CDR1 SGHRS, CDR2 YFSETQ. The V gene lost 0 bases and the J gene lost 5 bases, with 14 bases spanning the gap. The length of the CDR3 is 15 residues. The chain's CDR3 is CASSLDGAPKETQYF. The CDR3 DNA reads as TGCGCCAGCAGCTTGGACGGAGCCCCGAAGGAGACCCAGTACTTC.

CDR3 in amino acids: CASSLRTGGNYEQYF. The CDR3 DNA follows: TGTGCCAGCAGCCTGAGGACAGGGGGTAACTACGAGCAGTACTTC. The chain employs TRBV7-6 and TRBJ2-7, with 10 positions matching TRBD1. The CDR3 has 15 residues. Trimming took 5 bases from V and 3 from J; bases not matched to a gene: 7. CDR1 and CDR2 from the germline V gene are SGHVS and FNYEAQ.

The chain has TRBV30 and TRBJ2-4; D could derive from TRBD1 or TRBD2 (7 bases each). Germline V gene data show CDR1 as GTSNPN and CDR2 as SVGIG (reference sequence). V was cut by 3 bases and J by 5 bases, with 23 bases left in between. This CDR3 contains 17 residues. The CDR3 spells CAWRRTLQGGEENIQYF. The CDR3 DNA sequence: TGTGCCTGGAGAAGAACCCTGCAGGGGGGGGAGGAAAACATTCAGTACTTC. Full variable domain (rest looked up from reference TRBV30 and TRBJ2-4): SQTIHQWPATLVQPVGSPLSLECTVEGTSNPNLYWYRQAAGRGLQLLFYSVGIGQISSEVPQNLSASRPQDRQFILSSKKLLLSDSGFYLCAWRRTLQGGEENIQYFGAGTRLSVL.